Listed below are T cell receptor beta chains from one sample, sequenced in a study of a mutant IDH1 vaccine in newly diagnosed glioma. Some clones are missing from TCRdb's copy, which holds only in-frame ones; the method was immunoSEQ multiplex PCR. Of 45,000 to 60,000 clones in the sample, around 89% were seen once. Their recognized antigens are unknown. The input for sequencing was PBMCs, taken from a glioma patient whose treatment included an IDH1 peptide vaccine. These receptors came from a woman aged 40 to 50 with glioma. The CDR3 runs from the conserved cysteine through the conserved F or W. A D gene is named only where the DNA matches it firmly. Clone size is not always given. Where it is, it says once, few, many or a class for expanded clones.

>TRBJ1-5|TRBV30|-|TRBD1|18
CAWSSTRTGTLSNQPQHF
TGTGCCTGGAGTTCCACCCGGACAGGGACCCTTAGCAATCAGCCCCAGCATTTT
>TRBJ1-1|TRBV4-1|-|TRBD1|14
CASSHPDRGRRAFF
TGCGCCAGCAGCCATCCGGACAGGGGGCGTCGAGCTTTCTTT
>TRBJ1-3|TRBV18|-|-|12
CASSPSGNTIYF
TGTGCCAGCTCACCATCTGGAAACACCATATATTTT
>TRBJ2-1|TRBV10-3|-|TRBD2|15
CAISDAGLAGSEQFF
TGTGCCATCAGTGACGCCGGGCTAGCGGGTAGTGAGCAGTTCTTC
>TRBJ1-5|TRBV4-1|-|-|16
CASSQVGVGDNQPQHF
TGCGCCAGCAGCCAAGTAGGGGTAGGGGACAATCAGCCCCAGCATTTT
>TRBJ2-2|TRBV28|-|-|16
CASSLSGRGVTGELFF
TGTGCCAGCAGTTTATCCGGCAGGGGAGTCACCGGGGAGCTGTTTTTT
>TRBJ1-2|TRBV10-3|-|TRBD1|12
CAISGDSYGYTF
TGTGCCATCAGCGGGGACAGCTATGGCTACACCTTC
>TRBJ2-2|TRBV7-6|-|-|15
CASSLARTATGELFF
TGTGCCAGCAGCTTAGCCCGGACGGCCACCGGGGAGCTGTTTTTT
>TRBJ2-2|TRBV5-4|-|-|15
CASSFGDVRGGELFF
TGTGCCAGCAGCTTTGGGGACGTGAGGGGCGGGGAGCTGTTTTTT
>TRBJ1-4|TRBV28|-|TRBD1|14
CASTPGTVSSTMFF
TGTGCCAGCACACCTGGGACAGTTTCCAGCACTATGTTTTTT
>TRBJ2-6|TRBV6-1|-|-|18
CASSGGNRGGSGANVLTF
TGTGCCAGCAGTGGCGGGAACAGGGGAGGCTCTGGGGCCAACGTCCTGACTTTC
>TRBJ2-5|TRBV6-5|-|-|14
CASKLTRDQETQYF
TGTGCCAGCAAACTCACGCGGGACCAAGAGACCCAGTACTTC
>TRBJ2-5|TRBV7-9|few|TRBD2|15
CATLLAGAFQETQYF
TGTGCCACATTACTAGCGGGGGCCTTCCAAGAGACCCAGTACTTC
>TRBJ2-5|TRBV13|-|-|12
CASSLDQETQYF
TGTGCCAGCAGCTTAGATCAAGAGACCCAGTACTTC
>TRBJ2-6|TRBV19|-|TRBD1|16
CASRQGAGSGANVLTF
TGTGCCAGCCGACAGGGGGCGGGTTCTGGGGCCAACGTCCTGACTTTC
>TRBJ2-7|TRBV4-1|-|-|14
CASSQDLGGSEQYF
TGCGCCAGCAGCCAAGATCTCGGAGGGAGCGAGCAGTACTTC
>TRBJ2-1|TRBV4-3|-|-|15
CASSQGGGSANEQFF
TGCGCCAGCAGCCAGGGGGGGGGCTCGGCCAATGAGCAGTTCTTC
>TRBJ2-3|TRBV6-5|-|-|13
CASSYPPVYTQYF
TGTGCCAGCAGTTACCCCCCCGTCTATACGCAGTATTTT
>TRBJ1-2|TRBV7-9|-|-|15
CASSSPGRLNYGYTF
TGTGCCAGCAGCTCCCCGGGACGCCTGAACTATGGCTACACCTTC
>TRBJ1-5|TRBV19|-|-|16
CASSTPGTRSNQPQHF
TGTGCCAGTAGTACCCCCGGGACAAGGAGCAATCAGCCCCAGCATTTT
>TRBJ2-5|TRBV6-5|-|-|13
CASSKDSQETQYF
TGTGCCAGCAGTAAGGACAGCCAAGAGACCCAGTACTTC
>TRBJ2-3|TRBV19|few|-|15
CASSIWDGDTDTQYF
TGTGCCAGTAGTATATGGGACGGAGACACAGATACGCAGTATTTT
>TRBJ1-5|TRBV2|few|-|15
CASSGRGVSNQPQHF
TGTGCCAGCAGTGGGAGGGGAGTAAGCAATCAGCCCCAGCATTTT
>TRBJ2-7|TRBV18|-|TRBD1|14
CASSSGTGVYEQYF
TGTGCCAGCTCCTCCGGGACAGGGGTCTACGAGCAGTACTTC
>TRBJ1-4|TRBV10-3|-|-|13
CAISVLQGEKLFF
TGTGCCATCAGTGTTTTGCAGGGTGAAAAACTGTTTTTT
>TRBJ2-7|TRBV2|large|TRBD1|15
CASKGQGRTWYEQYF
TGTGCCAGCAAGGGACAGGGGAGAACGTGGTACGAGCAGTACTTC
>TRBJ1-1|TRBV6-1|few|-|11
CASGQNTEAFF
TGTGCCAGCGGACAGAACACTGAAGCTTTCTTT
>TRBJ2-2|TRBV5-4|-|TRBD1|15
CASSTPGQDTGELFF
TGTGCCAGCTCCACCCCGGGACAGGACACCGGGGAGCTGTTTTTT
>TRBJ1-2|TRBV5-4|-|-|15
CASSWGLNLNYGYTF
TGTGCCAGCAGCTGGGGCCTCAACCTAAACTATGGCTACACCTTC
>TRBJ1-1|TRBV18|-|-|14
CASSQNVENTEAFF
TGTGCCAGCTCACAGAACGTGGAGAACACTGAAGCTTTCTTT
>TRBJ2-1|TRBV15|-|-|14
CATSREGASYEQFF
TGTGCCACCAGCAGAGAGGGAGCCTCCTATGAGCAGTTCTTC
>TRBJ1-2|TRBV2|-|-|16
CASSERGLVGDYGYTF
TGTGCCAGCAGTGAAAGGGGCCTGGTCGGAGACTATGGCTACACCTTC
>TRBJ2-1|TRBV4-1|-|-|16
CASSLFPGGEADEQFF
TGCGCCAGCAGCCTATTCCCGGGCGGGGAAGCCGATGAGCAGTTCTTC
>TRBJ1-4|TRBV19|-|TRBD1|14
CASGTGSTGEKLFF
TGTGCCAGCGGGACAGGGTCTACTGGAGAAAAACTGTTTTTT
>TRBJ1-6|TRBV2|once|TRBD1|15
CASSPGQVYNSPLHF
TGTGCCAGCAGCCCCGGACAGGTCTATAATTCACCCCTCCACTTT
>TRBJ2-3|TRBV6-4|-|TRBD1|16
CASSDGFGQGADTQYF
TGTGCCAGCAGTGATGGGTTTGGACAGGGGGCAGATACGCAGTATTTT
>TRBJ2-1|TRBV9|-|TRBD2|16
CASSVLGTSGYNEQFF
TGTGCCAGCAGCGTACTGGGGACTAGCGGATACAATGAGCAGTTCTTC
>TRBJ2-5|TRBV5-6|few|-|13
CASSLRAQETQYF
TGTGCCAGCAGCTTGAGAGCTCAAGAGACCCAGTACTTC
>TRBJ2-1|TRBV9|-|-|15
CASSEWDATYNEQFF
TGTGCCAGCAGCGAGTGGGACGCCACTTACAATGAGCAGTTCTTC
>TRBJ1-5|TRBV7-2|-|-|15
CASSLASGQRQPQHF
TGTGCCAGCAGCTTAGCTTCAGGGCAGCGTCAGCCCCAGCATTTT